This T cell receptor beta chain was sequenced during a study of blood T cells in healthy people across ages. The CDR3 totals 16 residues. After removal of 5 bases from V and 4 bases from J, the junction contained 8 bases not matched to a gene. The V gene's germline CDR1 is SEHNR and CDR2 FQNEAQ (reference sequence). Researchers collected about 9.6 milliliters of peripheral blood from every single donor. Isolation of PBMCs gave at least 7 million cells per sample. A second PCR of roughly 7 to 11 cycles used a sample-barcoded 5' primer and a J-beta primer mix. MiXCR was run by TCRdb on the 5' RACE reads, yielding one entry per CDR3 protein. The sample shows some 1.6 million distinct CDR3 sequences, 30% to 35% of them seen only once.

Sequenced: blood. The receptor comes from a woman in her twenties or thirties in good health. The rearrangement uses TRBV7-9 and TRBJ2-2, with 9 bases lining up with TRBD1. The CDR3 nucleotides are TGTGCCAGCAGCAGACCTGGGACAGGGAGCACCGGGGAGCTGTTTTTT. Its protein is CASSRPGTGSTGELFF.